The clone carrying this T cell receptor (beta chain) appeared many times. Its antigen is still unknown. RNA transcripts provided the source from which TCR beta CDR3 regions were amplified. TCR CDR3 underwent first-round RT-PCR with the HTBI primer set. TCRdb called the multiplex PCR reads again in MiXCR, with one record for every CDR3 protein. The table lists roughly 840,000 distinct CDR3 sequences, 38% of them singletons, with 8% to 9% in the top ten. Germline CDR1 reads MNHNY; CDR2 reads SVGAGI (reference sequence). The J segment lost 4 bases and the V segment lost 7 bases, leaving 7 bases of the junction unmatched. The CDR3 contains 14 residues. The data originate from a study of T cells in Graves' hyperthyroidism and ophthalmopathy. Study-level findings and limits: In the blood, most expanded thyroid clonotypes above 0.001 appeared as well.

The clonotype originates from a man aged 18 to 35 with Graves' hyperthyroidism. V and J are TRBV6-6 and TRBJ1-3, with 7 positions matching TRBD1. The sequencing sample was made of blood. The CDR3 sequence: CASTTTGSGNTIYF. CDR3 coding DNA: TGTGCCAGCACCACGACAGGGAGCGGAAACACCATATATTTT.